These T cell receptor beta chains were read from a single sample in a study of T-cell reconstitution after alpha-beta-depleted transplantation in children. Each CDR3 protein is one row after TCRdb ran MiXCR on the PCR reads. The sample includes about 830,000 distinct CDR3 sequences, 16% of them seen just once. The specimen was PBMCs, mostly from graft donor cells, collected 360 days after TCRalphabeta/CD19-depleted stem cell transplant. The receptor source for this set is a male patient between 5 and 17 years old who had a stem cell transplant for acute lymphoblastic leukemia, so the T cells may come from the graft donor. Both conserved end residues are part of each CDR3. The D gene is left open where the match is weak. Where a row states a size, it is once, few, many or the class of an expanded clone; other rows omit it.

len	abundance	d_gene	v_gene	j_gene	CDR3nt	CDR3aa
14	-	TRBD2	TRBV4-1	TRBJ2-7	TGCGCCAGCAGCCAAGCGGGAGGGCACTACGAGCAGTACTTC	CASSQAGGHYEQYF
17	-	-	TRBV2	TRBJ1-2	TGTGCCAGCAGCGCGGTAGGCAACGACCCCAGGGTCTATGGCTACACCTTC	CASSAVGNDPRVYGYTF
14	-	TRBD2	TRBV15	TRBJ2-3	TGTGCCACCAGCAGAATGACTAGCGGAGATACGCAGTATTTT	CATSRMTSGDTQYF
15	-	-	TRBV25-1	TRBJ2-7	TGTGCCAGCAGTGAAGTCGGTGGGGGGTCCTACGAGCAGTACTTC	CASSEVGGGSYEQYF
19	once	TRBD2	TRBV5-1	TRBJ2-3	TGCGGCAGCGCCTCCGGGACTAGCGGGAGTTGGGGTAAAGGAGATACGCAGTATTTT	CGSASGTSGSWGKGDTQYF
16	many	-	TRBV13	TRBJ2-7	TGTGCCAGCAGCTTAGGCCTCTGGACGGGAACCTACGAGCAGTACTTC	CASSLGLWTGTYEQYF
13	-	-	TRBV2	TRBJ2-1	TGTGCCAGCAGTGATAGAGCCTTCAATGAGCAGTTCTTC	CASSDRAFNEQFF
14	-	-	TRBV7-6	TRBJ2-5	TGTGCCAGCAGCGCAGAGGCGACAGAAGAGACCCAGTACTTC	CASSAEATEETQYF
13	few	-	TRBV5-1	TRBJ1-1	TGCGCCAGCAGCTTCGGCCACCAAAGTAGCGCTTTCTTT	CASSFGHQSSAFF
13	few	-	TRBV27	TRBJ2-2	TGTGCCAGCAGTTGGCAGGGGTTCGGGGAGCTGTTTTTT	CASSWQGFGELFF
17	-	-	TRBV18	TRBJ1-2	TGTGCCAGCTCACCAATCGCGGGGACCCAACCACTTTATGGCTACACCTTC	CASSPIAGTQPLYGYTF